Included here is one TCR beta chain sequence, with context. These data come from a study of control samples from healthy donors and cancer patients. Germline values: CDR1 MNHEY, CDR2 SVGAGI. There are 15 residues in the CDR3. V lost 7 bases to trimming and J lost 4 bases; unmatched junction nucleotides: 8. Profiling relied on immunoSEQ multiplex PCR, and the TCRdb table lists in-frame clones only, not all of them. The sample holds 100,000 to 150,000 clones, almost 95% seen once. V usage is TRBV6-5 and J usage is TRBJ2-1, with 9 bases that match TRBD1. The receptor's source is a man older than 75 with head and neck cancer. Material for sequencing was PBMCs. The CDR3 protein is CASTKRTGVYNEQFF. The CDR3 coding sequence is TGTGCCAGCACTAAACGGACAGGGGTTTACAATGAGCAGTTCTTC.